Listed here are 9 T cell receptor beta chains from one sample, sequenced in a study of blood T cell repertoires in COVID-19. Using immunoSEQ multiplex PCR, the repertoire was profiled, and TCRdb retains in-frame clones only, with some absent. In the table there are about 310,000 clones, roughly 90% of which are singletons. The sequencing input was PBMCs or T cells enriched from blood (not recorded which). The receptors were sampled from a woman aged 25 to 39 who had recovered from COVID-19.

This rearrangement joins TRBV11-1 to TRBJ1-2; D is ambiguous. The CDR3 covers 15 residues. The germline gives CDR1 SGHAT, CDR2 FQDESV (reference sequence). V lost 1 base to trimming and J lost 2 bases, with 11 bases between them. CDR3: CASSLGRGPNYGYTF. The CDR3 nucleotides read TGTGCCAGCAGCTTAGGACGCGGGCCGAACTATGGCTACACCTTC.

This chain joins TRBV19 and TRBJ2-7, with D unresolved. The germline CDR1 and CDR2 sequences are LNHDA and SQIVND (reference sequence). The germline V and J ends were trimmed by 2 bases and 0 bases, with 20 bases remaining between them. This CDR3 spans 18 amino acids. CDR3: CASSISWVGGSLSYEQYF. Here the CDR3 DNA reads TGTGCCAGTAGTATATCCTGGGTTGGCGGCTCTCTCTCCTACGAGCAGTACTTC.

The genes are TRBV19 and TRBJ2-7, with unresolved D. The CDR3 has 16 residues. Germline CDR1 reads LNHDA; CDR2 reads SQIVND (reference sequence). V was pared by 3 bases and J by 6 bases, with 21 bases between. The CDR3 loop is CASSMHWWASPREQYF. For the CDR3, the DNA is TGTGCCAGTAGTATGCATTGGTGGGCCAGTCCGCGCGAGCAGTACTTC.

The gene calls are TRBV14 and TRBJ1-2; 8 nucleotides align to TRBD1. With 5 bases clipped from V and 6 bases from J, the junction kept 5 bases outside the gene matches. The germline V gene has CDR1 SGHDN and CDR2 FVKESK. CDR3 length equals 13 residues. The CDR3 bases are TGTGCCAGCAGCGAGGGACAGGAGAATGGCTACACCTTC. The encoded protein is CASSEGQENGYTF. The variable domain in full, completed from reference TRBV14 and TRBJ1-2, reads EAGVTQFPSHSVIEKGQTVTLRCDPISGHDNLYWYRRVMGKEIKFLLHFVKESKQDESGMPNNRFLAERTGGTYSTLKVQPAELEDSGVYFCASSEGQENGYTFGSGTRLTVV.

The J gene is TRBJ1-1, the V gene TRBV28; tentative D call: TRBD1 (5 bases). The CDR3 has 16 residues. Germline CDR1 reads MDHEN; CDR2 reads SYDVKM. V was trimmed by 8 bases and J by 0 bases, leaving 19 bases between them. CDR3 in DNA: TGTGCCAGCCTGTCTCGCCCCAGGGTCATGAACACTGAAGCTTTCTTT. This codes for CASLSRPRVMNTEAFF.

This clone showed up just a few times. V gene TRBV5-1 combines with J gene TRBJ2-7; D might be TRBD1 (5 bases). Germline V gene sequence: CDR1 SGHRS, CDR2 YFSETQ. With 4 bases removed from V and 6 bases from J, the gap between germline ends came to 11 bases. The CDR3 contains 12 residues. CDR3 protein: CASSSLGAEQYF. The CDR3 DNA reads TGCGCCAGCAGCAGTCTAGGGGCCGAGCAGTACTTC.

The V gene is TRBV5-8, the J gene TRBJ1-1; 7 bases are shared with TRBD1. CDR1 SGHTS and CDR2 YDEGEE come from the germline V gene. The length of the CDR3 is 14 residues. Unmatched junction bases numbered 10, after V lost 4 bases and J lost 7 bases. DNA for the CDR3: TGTGCCAGCAGCGAGAACGCAGGGGGTCATGAAGCTTTCTTT. Encoded protein: CASSENAGGHEAFF. The variable domain in full, completed from reference TRBV5-8 and TRBJ1-1, reads EAGVTQSPTHLIKTRGQQATLRCSPISGHTSVYWYQQALGLGLQFLLWYDEGEERNRGNFPPRFSGRQFPNYSSELNVNALELEDSALYLCASSENAGGHEAFFGQGTRLTVV.

The chain couples TRBV6-5 to TRBJ2-7; TRBD1 matches 8 bases. CDR3 length: 13 amino acids. Germline assignment: CDR1 MNHEY and CDR2 SVGAGI. The ends lost 6 bases at V and 7 bases at J; junction bases unmatched: 8. CDR3 DNA sequence: TGTGCCAGCAGGGACAGGGCCTTCTTGGAGCAGTACTTC. It translates to CASRDRAFLEQYF.

The V gene is TRBV6-5, the J gene TRBJ1-2; 7 bases line up with TRBD1. This CDR3 is built from 14 residues. Germline-derived CDR1 and CDR2 are MNHEY and SVGAGI. Trimming took 2 bases from V and 8 from J; bases not matched to a gene: 8. The CDR3: CASSYGTTGWGYTF. As DNA, the CDR3 is TGTGCCAGCAGTTACGGAACGACAGGGTGGGGCTACACCTTC.